The clone carrying this T cell receptor (beta chain) occurred a few times. Its antigen is as yet unknown. Time point reported: persistent/refractory GD, antithyroid drugs over 5 years with positive TRAb. PBMCs were the source of the RNA used for TCR sequencing. These data come from a study of regulatory T cells in long-lasting Graves disease. Overall study results and limits: Persistent disease preferred TRBV28, TRBJ1-2 and TRBJ2-5.

According to the study, TCR beta libraries were built with iRepertoire HTBI primers and CDR3-region Arm-PCR. In the study's own analysis: Roughly 65 TRBV and about 15 TRBJ segments were identified across samples. TCRdb fed the multiplex PCR reads into MiXCR, producing one record per CDR3 protein. It is TCRdb's table, rather than the study itself, that gives the V and J calls and clone size. The table has approximately 500,000 distinct CDR3 sequences, 20% to 25% seen once. The CDR3 spans 16 residues. The V and J ends lost 6 bases and 8 bases respectively, with 23 bases between them. The V gene is TRBV12-3 or TRBV12-4, the J gene TRBJ2-4; D may be TRBD2 (6 bases). This TCR derives from a female donor with Graves disease. The material sequenced was peripheral blood mononuclear cells (PBMCs), taken when the disease was refractory, from a patient treated with antithyroid drugs. For the CDR3, the DNA is TGTGCCAGCAGCACTTCCGGGACTCGAATAACCCACATTCAGTACTTC. This sequence encodes CASSTSGTRITHIQYF.